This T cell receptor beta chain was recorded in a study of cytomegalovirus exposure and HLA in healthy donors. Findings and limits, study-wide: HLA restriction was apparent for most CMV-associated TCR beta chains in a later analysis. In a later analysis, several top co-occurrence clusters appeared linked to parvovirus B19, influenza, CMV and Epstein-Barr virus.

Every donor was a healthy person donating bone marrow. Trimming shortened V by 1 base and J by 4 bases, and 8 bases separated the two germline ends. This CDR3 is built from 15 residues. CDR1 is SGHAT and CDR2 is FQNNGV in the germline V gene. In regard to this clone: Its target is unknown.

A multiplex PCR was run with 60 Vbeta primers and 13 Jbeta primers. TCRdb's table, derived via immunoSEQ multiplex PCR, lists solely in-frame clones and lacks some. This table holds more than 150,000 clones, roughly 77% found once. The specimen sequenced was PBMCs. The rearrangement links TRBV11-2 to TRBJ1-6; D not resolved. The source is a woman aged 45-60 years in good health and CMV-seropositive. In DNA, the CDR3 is TGTGCCAGCAGCTTAGGGACTTCTTATAATTCACCCCTCCACTTT. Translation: CASSLGTSYNSPLHF.